This T cell receptor beta chain was captured in a study of technical replicates of blood from several donors. Profiled with immunoSEQ multiplex PCR; TCRdb holds only in-frame clones, not every one. The data hold around 67,000 clones, with roughly 92% observed a single time. V was clipped by 3 bases and J by 5 bases, with 8 bases between them. The CDR3 spans 13 residues. Germline CDR1 MNHEY, CDR2 SMNVEV (reference sequence). Sample: T cells isolated from PBMCs. The sequence derives from a human donor in good health. The rearrangement links TRBV27 to TRBJ2-4; TRBD2 might be the D (7 bases). The DNA of the CDR3 is TGTGCCAGCAGTTTGGGGGGGCAAAACATTCAGTACTTC. Translated: CASSLGGQNIQYF.